This T cell receptor (beta chain) is from a study of T cells in Graves' hyperthyroidism and ophthalmopathy. Regions amplified from RNA transcripts were the TCR beta CDR3 regions. Primed by the HTBI set, a first-round RT-PCR was run on the TCR CDR3. TCRdb re-derived calls from the multiplex PCR reads in MiXCR, one entry per CDR3 protein. This sample has 650,000 to 750,000 distinct CDR3 sequences, with 14% found just once. This clonotype came up many times. The V end lost 5 bases, the J end lost 0 bases, and 13 bases lay between the germline ends. The CDR3 is 15 amino acids. Germline assignment: CDR1 SGHAT and CDR2 FQNNGV.

The sequence was collected from a woman aged 18-35 years with Graves' hyperthyroidism. The chain carries TRBV11-2 and TRBJ1-1; maybe TRBD1 (5 bases). Material: blood. This CDR3 reads CASSRRGVLNTEAFF. In nucleotides, the CDR3 is TGTGCCAGCAGCCGAAGAGGGGTCTTGAACACTGAAGCTTTCTTT.